These 2 T cell receptor beta chains were sequenced from one sample in a study of PD-1 blockade in mismatch repair-deficient tumors. Sequenced by immunoSEQ multiplex PCR; TCRdb stores in-frame clones only, minus some. The sample shows about 84,000 clones, over 75% of them seen only once. Here the sequenced sample was peripheral blood, taken 12 weeks after starting pembrolizumab. Source of these receptors: an adult with mismatch repair-deficient cancer.

The genes are TRBV6-1 and TRBJ1-2; a weak D match, TRBD1 (5 bases). V dropped 4 bases and J dropped 8 bases, with 17 bases sitting between them. The CDR3 covers 14 residues. CDR1 and CDR2 (germline): MNHNS, SASEGT. CDR3 in DNA: TGTGCCAGCAGTGGGCGGCCAGGCGGGGGAGGCTACACCTTC. It yields the protein CASSGRPGGGGYTF.

This clone was detected a few times. The chain uses TRBV2 and TRBJ2-3; 11 nucleotides line up with TRBD2. CDR1 and CDR2 from the germline V gene are SNHLY and FYNNEI. The CDR3 is 16 residues long. Trimming took 5 bases from V and 7 from J; bases not matched to a gene: 11. CDR3 in DNA: TGTGCCAGCAGTACCGGGATAGCGGGAGGGCCTAATACGCAGTATTTT. Amino acids: CASSTGIAGGPNTQYF.